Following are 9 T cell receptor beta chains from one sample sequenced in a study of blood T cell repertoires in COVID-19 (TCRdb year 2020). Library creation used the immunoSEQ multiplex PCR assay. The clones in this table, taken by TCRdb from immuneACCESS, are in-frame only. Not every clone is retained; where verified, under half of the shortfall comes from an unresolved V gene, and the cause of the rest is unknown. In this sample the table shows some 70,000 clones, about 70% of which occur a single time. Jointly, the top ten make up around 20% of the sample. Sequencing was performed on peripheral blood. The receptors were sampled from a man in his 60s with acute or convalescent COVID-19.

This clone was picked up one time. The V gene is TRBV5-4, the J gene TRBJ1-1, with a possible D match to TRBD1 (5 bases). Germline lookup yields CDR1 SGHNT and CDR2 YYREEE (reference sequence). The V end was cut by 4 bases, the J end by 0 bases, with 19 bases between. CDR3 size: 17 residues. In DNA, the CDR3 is TGTGCCAGCAGCCCCAGGGCAGGTGGGGAGGTGAACACTGAAGCTTTCTTT. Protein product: CASSPRAGGEVNTEAFF.

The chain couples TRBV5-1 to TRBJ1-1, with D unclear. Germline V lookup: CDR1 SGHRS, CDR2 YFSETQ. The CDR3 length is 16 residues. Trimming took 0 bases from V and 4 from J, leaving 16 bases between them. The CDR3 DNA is TGCGCCAGCAGCTTGGAGGCCCGGGATTTAGGCACTGAAGCTTTCTTT. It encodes CASSLEARDLGTEAFF.

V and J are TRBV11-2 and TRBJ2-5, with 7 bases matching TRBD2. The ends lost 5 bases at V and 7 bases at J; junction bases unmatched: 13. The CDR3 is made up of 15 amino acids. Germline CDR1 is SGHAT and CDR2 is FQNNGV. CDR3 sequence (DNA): TGTGCCAGCAGCCTAGCCGGGGAGGGATGGGGGACCCAGTACTTC. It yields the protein CASSLAGEGWGTQYF.

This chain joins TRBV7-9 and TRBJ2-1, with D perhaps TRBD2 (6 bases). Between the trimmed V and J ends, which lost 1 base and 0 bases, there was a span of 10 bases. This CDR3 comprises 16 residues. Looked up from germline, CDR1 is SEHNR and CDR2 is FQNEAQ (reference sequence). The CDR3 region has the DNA TGTGCCAGCAGCTTAGGGCTAGCGATCTCCTACAATGAGCAGTTCTTC. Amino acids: CASSLGLAISYNEQFF.

CDR3 loop: CASSLLRRGSPDTQYF. CDR3 nucleotide sequence: TGTGCCAGCAGTTTACTCCGCCGGGGGTCCCCAGATACGCAGTATTTT. The genes are TRBV27 and TRBJ2-3; possibly TRBD2 for D (6 bases). CDR3 size: 16 residues. The V gene's germline CDR1 is MNHEY and CDR2 SMNVEV (reference sequence). Between the trimmed V and J ends, which lost 2 bases and 4 bases, there was a span of 16 bases.

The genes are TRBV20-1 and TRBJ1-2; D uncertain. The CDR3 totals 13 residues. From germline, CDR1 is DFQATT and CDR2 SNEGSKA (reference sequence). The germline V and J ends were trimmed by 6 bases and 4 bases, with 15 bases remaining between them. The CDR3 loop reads CSASRTDSYGYTF. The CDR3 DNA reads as TGCAGTGCAAGTAGGACGGACTCCTATGGCTACACCTTC.

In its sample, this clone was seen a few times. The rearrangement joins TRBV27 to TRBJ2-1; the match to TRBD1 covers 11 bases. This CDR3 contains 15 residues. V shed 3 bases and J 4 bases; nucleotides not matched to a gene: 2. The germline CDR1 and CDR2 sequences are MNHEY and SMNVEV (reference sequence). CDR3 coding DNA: TGTGCCAGCAGTTTGGGACAGGGGGAGTACAATGAGCAGTTCTTC. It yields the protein CASSLGQGEYNEQFF.

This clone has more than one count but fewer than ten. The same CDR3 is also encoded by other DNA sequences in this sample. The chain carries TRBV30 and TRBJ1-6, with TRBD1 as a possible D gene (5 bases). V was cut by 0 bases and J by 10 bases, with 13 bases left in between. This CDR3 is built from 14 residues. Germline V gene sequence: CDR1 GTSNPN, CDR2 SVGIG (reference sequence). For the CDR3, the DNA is TGTGCCTGGAGTGTATGGCAGGGTGACTCACCCCTCCACTTT. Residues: CAWSVWQGDSPLHF.

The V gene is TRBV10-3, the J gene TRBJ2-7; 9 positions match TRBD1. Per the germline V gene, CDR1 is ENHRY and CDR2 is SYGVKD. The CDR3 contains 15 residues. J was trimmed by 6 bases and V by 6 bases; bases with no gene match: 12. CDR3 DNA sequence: TGTGCCATCAGCCCGGGACAGGGCAGGGGGGGCGAGCAGTACGTC. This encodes CAISPGQGRGGEQYV.